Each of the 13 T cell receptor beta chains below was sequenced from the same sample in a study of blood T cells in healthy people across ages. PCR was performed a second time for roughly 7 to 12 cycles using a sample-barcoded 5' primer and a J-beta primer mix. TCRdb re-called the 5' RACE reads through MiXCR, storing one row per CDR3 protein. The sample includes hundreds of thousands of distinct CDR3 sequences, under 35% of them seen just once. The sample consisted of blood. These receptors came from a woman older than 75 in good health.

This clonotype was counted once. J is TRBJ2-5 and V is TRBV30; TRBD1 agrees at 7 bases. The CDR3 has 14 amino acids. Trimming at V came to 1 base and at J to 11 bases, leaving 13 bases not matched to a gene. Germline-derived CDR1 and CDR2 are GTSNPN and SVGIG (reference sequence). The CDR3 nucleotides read TGTGCCTGGAGTGAGGACAGGACATTGAACTCGCAGTACTTC. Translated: CAWSEDRTLNSQYF.

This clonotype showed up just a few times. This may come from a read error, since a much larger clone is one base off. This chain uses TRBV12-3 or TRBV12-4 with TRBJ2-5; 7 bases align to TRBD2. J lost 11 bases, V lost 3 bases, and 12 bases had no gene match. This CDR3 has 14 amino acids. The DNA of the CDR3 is TGTGCCAGCAGTTTGGCAGCGGGGTACAATGAGCAGTACTTC. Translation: CASSLAAGYNEQYF.

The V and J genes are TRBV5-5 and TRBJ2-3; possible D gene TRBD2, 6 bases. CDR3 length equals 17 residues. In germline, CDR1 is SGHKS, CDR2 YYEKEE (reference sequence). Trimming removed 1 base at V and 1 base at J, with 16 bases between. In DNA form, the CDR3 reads TGTGCCAGCAGCTTGTCCTTAGCGACGGGGGGCACAGATACGCAGTATTTT. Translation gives CASSLSLATGGTDTQYF. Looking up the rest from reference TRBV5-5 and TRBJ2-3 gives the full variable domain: DAGVTQSPTHLIKTRGQQVTLRCSPISGHKSVSWYQQVLGQGPQFIFQYYEKEERGRGNFPDRFSARQFPNYSSELNVNALLLGDSALYLCASSLSLATGGTDTQYFGPGTRLTVL.

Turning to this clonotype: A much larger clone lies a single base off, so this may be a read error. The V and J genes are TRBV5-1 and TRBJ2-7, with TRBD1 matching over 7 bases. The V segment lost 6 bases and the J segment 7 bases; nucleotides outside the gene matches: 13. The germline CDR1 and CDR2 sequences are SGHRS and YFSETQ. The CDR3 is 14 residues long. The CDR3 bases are TGCGCCAGCACTACGACAGGGTCCCACAATGAGCAGTACTTC. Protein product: CASTTTGSHNEQYF. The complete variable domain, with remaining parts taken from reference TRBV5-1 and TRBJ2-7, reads KAGVTQTPRYLIKTRGQQVTLSCSPISGHRSVSWYQQTPGQGLQFLFEYFSETQRNKGNFPGRFSGRQFSNSRSEMNVSTLELGDSALYLCASTTTGSHNEQYFGPGTRLTVT.

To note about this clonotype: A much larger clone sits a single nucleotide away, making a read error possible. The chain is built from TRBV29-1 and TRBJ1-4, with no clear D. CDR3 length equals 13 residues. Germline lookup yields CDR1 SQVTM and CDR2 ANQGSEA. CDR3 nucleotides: TGCAGCGTCGGGGATCCAACTAATGGAAAACTGTTTTTT. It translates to CSVGDPTNGKLFF.

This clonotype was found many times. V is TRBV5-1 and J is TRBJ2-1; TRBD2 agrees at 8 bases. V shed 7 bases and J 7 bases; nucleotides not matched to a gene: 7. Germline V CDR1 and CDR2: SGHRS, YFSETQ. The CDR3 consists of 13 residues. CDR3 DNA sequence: TGCGCCAGCTCCGGGGGGGGGCAGAATGAGCAGTTCTTC. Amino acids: CASSGGGQNEQFF.

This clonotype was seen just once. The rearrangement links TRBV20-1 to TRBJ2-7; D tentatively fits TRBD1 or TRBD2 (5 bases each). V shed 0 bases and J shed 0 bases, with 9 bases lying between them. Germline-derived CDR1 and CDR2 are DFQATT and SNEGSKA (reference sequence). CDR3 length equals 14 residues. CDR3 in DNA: TGCAGTGCTAGAGATACGGGGCTCTCCTACGAGCAGTACTTC. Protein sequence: CSARDTGLSYEQYF.

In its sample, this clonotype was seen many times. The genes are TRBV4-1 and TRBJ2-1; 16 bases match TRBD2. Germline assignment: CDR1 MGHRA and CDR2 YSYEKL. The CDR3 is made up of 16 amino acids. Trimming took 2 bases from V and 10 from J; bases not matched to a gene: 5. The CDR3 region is CASSQSQGLAGGEQFF. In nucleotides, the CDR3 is TGCGCCAGCAGCCAATCGCAGGGACTAGCGGGGGGGGAGCAGTTCTTC.

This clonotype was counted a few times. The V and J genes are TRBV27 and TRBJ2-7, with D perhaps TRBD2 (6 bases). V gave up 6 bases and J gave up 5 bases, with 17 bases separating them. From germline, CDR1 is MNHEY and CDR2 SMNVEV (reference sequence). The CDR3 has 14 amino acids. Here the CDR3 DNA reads TGTGCCAGCAGCCGCGGGACGGTCGTCAACGAGCAGTACTTC. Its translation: CASSRGTVVNEQYF.

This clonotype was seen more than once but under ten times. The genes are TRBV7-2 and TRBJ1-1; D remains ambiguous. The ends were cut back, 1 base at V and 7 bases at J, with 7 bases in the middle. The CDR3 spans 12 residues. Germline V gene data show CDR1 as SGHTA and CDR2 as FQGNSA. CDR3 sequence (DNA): TGTGCCAGCAGCTTAGACGGCCTTGAAGCTTTCTTT. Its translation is CASSLDGLEAFF.

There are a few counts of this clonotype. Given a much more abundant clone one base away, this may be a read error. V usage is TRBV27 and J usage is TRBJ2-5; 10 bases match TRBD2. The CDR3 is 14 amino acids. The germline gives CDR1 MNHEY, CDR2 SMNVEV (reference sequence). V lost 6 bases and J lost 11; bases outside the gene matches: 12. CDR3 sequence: CASRPGLALGEQYF. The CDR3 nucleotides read TGTGCCAGCAGACCGGGACTAGCGTTAGGAGAGCAGTACTTC.

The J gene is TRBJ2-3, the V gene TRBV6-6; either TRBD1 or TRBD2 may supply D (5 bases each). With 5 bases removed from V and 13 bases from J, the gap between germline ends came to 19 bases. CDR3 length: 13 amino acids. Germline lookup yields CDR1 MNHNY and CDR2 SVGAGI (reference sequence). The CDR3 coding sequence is TGTGCCAGCAGTCGCCAGAGGGGCCGAAGCGAGTATTTT. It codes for CASSRQRGRSEYF.

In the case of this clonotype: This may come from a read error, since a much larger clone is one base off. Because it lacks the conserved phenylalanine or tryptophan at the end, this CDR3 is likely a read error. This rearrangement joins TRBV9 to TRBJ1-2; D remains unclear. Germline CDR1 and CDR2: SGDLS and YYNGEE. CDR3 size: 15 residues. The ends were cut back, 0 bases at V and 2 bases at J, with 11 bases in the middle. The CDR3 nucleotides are TGTGCCAGCAGCGTAGATCTGGGGTCCAACTATGGCTACACCTAC. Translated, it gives CASSVDLGSNYGYTY.